What follows describes a single T cell receptor beta chain. This could be a read error, since a much larger clone is one nucleotide away. The germline V gene encodes CDR1 SEHNR and CDR2 FQNEAQ (reference sequence). This CDR3 contains 12 residues. The V and J ends lost 1 base and 3 bases respectively, with 2 bases between them. The data belong to a study of cytotoxic CD8 clonotypes in ibrutinib-treated CLL. The data were produced by immunoSEQ multiplex PCR, yet TCRdb's version contains in-frame clones alone and is incomplete. The table has fewer than 400,000 clones, approximately 67% seen once. The TCR originated in a human donor with chronic lymphocytic leukemia. Sequences were derived from PBMCs, sampled after 36 months of ibrutinib treatment. The gene calls are TRBV7-9 and TRBJ2-3; D unresolved. The CDR3 spells CASSLETDTQYF. The CDR3 region has the DNA TGTGCCAGCAGCTTAGAGACAGATACGCAGTATTTT.